The 18 T cell receptor beta chains listed next were all sequenced from one sample in a study of Tregs in tolerant kidney transplant recipients. Here immunoSEQ multiplex PCR was the method, and the copy in TCRdb shows in-frame clones only, minus some. The sample shows tens of thousands of clones, around 80% of them seen only once. Input material: CD4+ T cells from blood. The receptors derive from a human donor in good health.

The CDR3 region has the DNA TGTGCCAGCAGCCCATGGGCAGGGGCTGAAGCTTTCTTT. It encodes CASSPWAGAEAFF. The chain recombines TRBV6-6 with TRBJ1-1, with D possibly being TRBD1 (6 bases). This CDR3 spans 13 amino acids. The germline V gene encodes CDR1 MNHNY and CDR2 SVGAGI (reference sequence). The V end was cut by 6 bases, the J end by 6 bases, with 14 bases between.

The chain has TRBV7-9 and TRBJ1-1, with D tentatively TRBD1 (5 bases). Germline V gene sequence: CDR1 SEHNR, CDR2 FQNEAQ (reference sequence). V gave up 3 bases and J gave up 1 base, with 9 bases separating them. There are 14 residues in the CDR3. CDR3: CASSLRDGNTEAFF. CDR3 in DNA: TGTGCCAGCAGCTTGAGGGACGGGAACACTGAAGCTTTCTTT.

J is TRBJ2-7 and V is TRBV11-2; TRBD2 matches 9 bases. Germline lookup yields CDR1 SGHAT and CDR2 FQNNGV. This CDR3 has 15 residues. Trimming took 1 base from V and 6 from J; bases not matched to a gene: 7. The CDR3 bases are TGTGCCAGCAGCTTAGGTCCCGGGACTAGCAGCGAGCAGTACTTC. Translation gives CASSLGPGTSSEQYF.

The chain combines TRBV2 with TRBJ2-1; TRBD2 agrees at 12 bases. This CDR3 comprises 14 residues. Germline V gives CDR1 SNHLY, CDR2 FYNNEI. V gave up 8 bases and J gave up 7 bases; unmatched junction bases: 6. The CDR3 spells CASRGLAGMNEQFF. The CDR3 nucleotides are TGTGCCAGCCGTGGACTAGCGGGAATGAATGAGCAGTTCTTC. The full variable domain, in which reference TRBV2 and TRBJ2-1 provide the parts outside the CDR3, is EPEVTQTPSHQVTQMGQEVILRCVPISNHLYFYWYRQILGQKVEFLVSFYNNEISEKSEIFDDQFSVERPDGSNFTLKIRSTKLEDSAMYFCASRGLAGMNEQFFGPGTRLTVL.

This clone was seen a few times. The genes are TRBV30 and TRBJ1-1, with TRBD1 matching over 8 bases. CDR1 is GTSNPN, CDR2 SVGIG, per germline (reference sequence). The CDR3 is 12 amino acids. V trimming: 5 bases; J trimming: 4 bases; junction bases outside the gene matches: 3. Written as DNA, the CDR3 is TGTGCCTGGGGACAGGGAGGCACTGAAGCTTTCTTT. This codes for CAWGQGGTEAFF. The full variable domain, with the rest looked up from reference TRBV30 and TRBJ1-1, is SQTIHQWPATLVQPVGSPLSLECTVEGTSNPNLYWYRQAAGRGLQLLFYSVGIGQISSEVPQNLSASRPQDRQFILSSKKLLLSDSGFYLCAWGQGGTEAFFGQGTRLTVV.

The chain has TRBV11-2 and TRBJ2-3; 12 positions agree with TRBD2. The CDR3 totals 15 residues. Germline V gene data show CDR1 as SGHAT and CDR2 as FQNNGV. V lost 6 bases and J lost 10; bases outside the gene matches: 11. CDR3 bases: TGTGCCAGCAGTCCTGGACTAGCGGGGTCGGGGGCGCAGTATTTT. Its translation: CASSPGLAGSGAQYF.

V gene TRBV30 combines with J gene TRBJ1-2, with a weak D call TRBD1 (6 bases). Germline CDR1 GTSNPN, CDR2 SVGIG (reference sequence). The V gene lost 8 bases and the J gene lost 6 bases, with 22 bases spanning the gap. The CDR3 has 14 amino acids. CDR3 region: CAKLPDSGDDGYTF. The CDR3 nucleotides read TGTGCCAAACTTCCGGACAGTGGGGACGATGGCTACACCTTC.

V is TRBV5-3 and J is TRBJ1-2; D uncertain. TRBV5-3 is an ORF, with its function uncertain. Trimming removed 5 bases from V and 4 bases from J, with 3 bases in between. The CDR3 length is 10 residues. The CDR3 is CARRIYGYTF. In DNA form, the CDR3 reads TGTGCCAGAAGGATCTATGGCTACACCTTC.

CDR3 region: CASSLIGQANSPLHF. Written as DNA, the CDR3 is TGTGCCAGCAGCTTAATAGGACAGGCGAATTCACCCCTCCACTTT. The rearrangement links TRBV7-3 to TRBJ1-6, with TRBD1 matching 7 bases. The CDR3 loop spans 15 amino acids. J gave up 7 bases and V 1 base, and 4 bases lay outside the gene matches. Germline loops: CDR1 SGHTA, CDR2 FQGTGA.

V and J are TRBV9 and TRBJ2-5, with 8 bases identical to TRBD2. CDR3 length equals 17 residues. J gave up 1 base and V 4 bases, and 12 bases lay outside the gene matches. Per germline, CDR1 SGDLS and CDR2 YYNGEE. CDR3 in DNA: TGTGCCAGCAGCCCCCTCGGCGGGGGGATATCCCAAGAGACCCAGTACTTC. Encoded protein: CASSPLGGGISQETQYF. Full variable domain (missing parts from reference TRBV9 and TRBJ2-5): DSGVTQTPKHLITATGQRVTLRCSPRSGDLSVYWYQQSLDQGLQFLIQYYNGEERAKGNILERFSAQQFPDLHSELNLSSLELGDSALYFCASSPLGGGISQETQYFGPGTRLLVL.

V usage is TRBV4-2 and J usage is TRBJ2-4, with unresolved D. The germline V and J ends were trimmed by 5 bases and 6 bases, with 14 bases remaining between them. Germline CDR1 reads LGHNA; CDR2 reads YNFKEQ. The CDR3 covers 14 residues. The CDR3 region is CASSLRQPGNIQYF. CDR3 sequence (DNA): TGTGCCAGCAGCTTGCGGCAGCCAGGAAACATTCAGTACTTC.

The rearrangement links TRBV10-3 to TRBJ2-6; TRBD1 might be the D (6 bases). Germline lookup yields CDR1 ENHRY and CDR2 SYGVKD. The CDR3 extends over 17 amino acids. V shed 6 bases and J shed 2 bases, with 17 bases lying between them. The CDR3 region has the DNA TGTGCCATCAGCGCCGACAGGATAGTGACTGGGGCCAACGTCCTGACTTTC. This gives the protein CAISADRIVTGANVLTF.

The chain recombines TRBV19 with TRBJ2-5, with 16 nucleotides matching TRBD2. CDR1 and CDR2 from the germline V gene are LNHDA and SQIVND (reference sequence). The V gene end was trimmed by 10 bases and the J gene end by 4 bases; junction bases not matched to a gene: 9. The CDR3 covers 16 residues. DNA of the CDR3: TGTGCCACCTCGGGACTAGCGGGGGGGTTTCGAGAGACCCAGTACTTC. Its translation: CATSGLAGGFRETQYF. The whole variable domain, filled in from reference TRBV19 and TRBJ2-5, reads DGGITQSPKYLFRKEGQNVTLSCEQNLNHDAMYWYRQDPGQGLRLIYYSQIVNDFQKGDIAEGYSVSREKKESFPLTVTSAQKNPTAFYLCATSGLAGGFRETQYFGPGTRLLVL.

V usage is TRBV7-8 and J usage is TRBJ2-5, with D unclear. The germline gives CDR1 SGHVS, CDR2 FQNEAQ. V lost 2 bases and J lost 4, with 11 bases in between. The CDR3 is made up of 14 amino acids. The CDR3 loop reads CASSLNLRRETQYF. CDR3 nucleotides: TGTGCCAGCAGCTTAAATTTGAGGCGAGAGACCCAGTACTTC. Supplemented by reference TRBV7-8 and TRBJ2-5, the full variable domain reads GAGVSQSPRYKVAKRGQDVALRCDPISGHVSLFWYQQALGQGPEFLTYFQNEAQLDKSGLPSDRFFAERPEGSVSTLKIQRTQQEDSAVYLCASSLNLRRETQYFGPGTRLLVL.

The chain carries TRBV28 and TRBJ1-5; 7 bases fit TRBD1. This CDR3 contains 16 residues. J gave up 4 bases and V 5 bases, and 11 bases lay outside the gene matches. Looked up from germline, CDR1 is MDHEN and CDR2 is SYDVKM. CDR3 nucleotide sequence: TGTGCCAGCAGTCAGCCCGGGACAGATTTGAATCAGCCCCAGCATTTT. Protein: CASSQPGTDLNQPQHF. Full variable domain (missing parts from reference TRBV28 and TRBJ1-5): DVKVTQSSRYLVKRTGEKVFLECVQDMDHENMFWYRQDPGLGLRLIYFSYDVKMKEKGDIPEGYSVSREKKERFSLILESASTNQTSMYLCASSQPGTDLNQPQHFGDGTRLSIL.

The chain uses TRBV27 and TRBJ2-6; TRBD1 is a possible D gene (6 bases). V was trimmed by 8 bases and J by 2 bases, leaving 10 bases between them. CDR3 length equals 14 residues. Germline CDR1 reads MNHEY; CDR2 reads SMNVEV (reference sequence). The CDR3 DNA reads as TGTGCCAGCCGCAGGGACACTGGGGCCAACGTCCTGACTTTC. Its protein is CASRRDTGANVLTF.

The chain recombines TRBV2 with TRBJ2-7, with no clear D. Trimming cost V 6 bases and J 7 bases, with 13 bases left between them. This CDR3 contains 12 residues. The germline V gene encodes CDR1 SNHLY and CDR2 FYNNEI. CDR3: CASSQTAREQYF. The CDR3 DNA reads TGTGCCAGCAGCCAAACGGCGAGGGAGCAGTACTTC.

The V and J genes are TRBV19 and TRBJ1-6, with 9 bases lining up with TRBD1. CDR3 length: 14 residues. Germline V lookup: CDR1 LNHDA, CDR2 SQIVND (reference sequence). V trimming: 10 bases; J trimming: 7 bases; junction bases outside the gene matches: 8. For the CDR3, the DNA is TGTGCCACTTCAGGGACAGGGTACAATTCACCCCTCCACTTT. This gives the protein CATSGTGYNSPLHF. Together with reference TRBV19 and TRBJ1-6, the CDR3 gives the full variable domain: DGGITQSPKYLFRKEGQNVTLSCEQNLNHDAMYWYRQDPGQGLRLIYYSQIVNDFQKGDIAEGYSVSREKKESFPLTVTSAQKNPTAFYLCATSGTGYNSPLHFGNGTRLTVT.